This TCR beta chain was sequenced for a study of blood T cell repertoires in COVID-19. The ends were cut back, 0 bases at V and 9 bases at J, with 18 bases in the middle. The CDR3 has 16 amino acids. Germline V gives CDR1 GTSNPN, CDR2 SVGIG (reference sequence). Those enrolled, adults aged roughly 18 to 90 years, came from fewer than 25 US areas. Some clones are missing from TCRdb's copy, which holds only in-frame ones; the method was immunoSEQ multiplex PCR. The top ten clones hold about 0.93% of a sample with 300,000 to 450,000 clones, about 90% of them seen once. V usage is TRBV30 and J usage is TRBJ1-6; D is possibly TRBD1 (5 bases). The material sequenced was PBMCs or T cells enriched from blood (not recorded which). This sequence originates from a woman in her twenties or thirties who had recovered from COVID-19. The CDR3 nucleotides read TGTGCCTGGAGTGTTGGCCCTCCTTGGACATCTTCACCCCTCCACTTT. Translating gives CAWSVGPPWTSSPLHF.